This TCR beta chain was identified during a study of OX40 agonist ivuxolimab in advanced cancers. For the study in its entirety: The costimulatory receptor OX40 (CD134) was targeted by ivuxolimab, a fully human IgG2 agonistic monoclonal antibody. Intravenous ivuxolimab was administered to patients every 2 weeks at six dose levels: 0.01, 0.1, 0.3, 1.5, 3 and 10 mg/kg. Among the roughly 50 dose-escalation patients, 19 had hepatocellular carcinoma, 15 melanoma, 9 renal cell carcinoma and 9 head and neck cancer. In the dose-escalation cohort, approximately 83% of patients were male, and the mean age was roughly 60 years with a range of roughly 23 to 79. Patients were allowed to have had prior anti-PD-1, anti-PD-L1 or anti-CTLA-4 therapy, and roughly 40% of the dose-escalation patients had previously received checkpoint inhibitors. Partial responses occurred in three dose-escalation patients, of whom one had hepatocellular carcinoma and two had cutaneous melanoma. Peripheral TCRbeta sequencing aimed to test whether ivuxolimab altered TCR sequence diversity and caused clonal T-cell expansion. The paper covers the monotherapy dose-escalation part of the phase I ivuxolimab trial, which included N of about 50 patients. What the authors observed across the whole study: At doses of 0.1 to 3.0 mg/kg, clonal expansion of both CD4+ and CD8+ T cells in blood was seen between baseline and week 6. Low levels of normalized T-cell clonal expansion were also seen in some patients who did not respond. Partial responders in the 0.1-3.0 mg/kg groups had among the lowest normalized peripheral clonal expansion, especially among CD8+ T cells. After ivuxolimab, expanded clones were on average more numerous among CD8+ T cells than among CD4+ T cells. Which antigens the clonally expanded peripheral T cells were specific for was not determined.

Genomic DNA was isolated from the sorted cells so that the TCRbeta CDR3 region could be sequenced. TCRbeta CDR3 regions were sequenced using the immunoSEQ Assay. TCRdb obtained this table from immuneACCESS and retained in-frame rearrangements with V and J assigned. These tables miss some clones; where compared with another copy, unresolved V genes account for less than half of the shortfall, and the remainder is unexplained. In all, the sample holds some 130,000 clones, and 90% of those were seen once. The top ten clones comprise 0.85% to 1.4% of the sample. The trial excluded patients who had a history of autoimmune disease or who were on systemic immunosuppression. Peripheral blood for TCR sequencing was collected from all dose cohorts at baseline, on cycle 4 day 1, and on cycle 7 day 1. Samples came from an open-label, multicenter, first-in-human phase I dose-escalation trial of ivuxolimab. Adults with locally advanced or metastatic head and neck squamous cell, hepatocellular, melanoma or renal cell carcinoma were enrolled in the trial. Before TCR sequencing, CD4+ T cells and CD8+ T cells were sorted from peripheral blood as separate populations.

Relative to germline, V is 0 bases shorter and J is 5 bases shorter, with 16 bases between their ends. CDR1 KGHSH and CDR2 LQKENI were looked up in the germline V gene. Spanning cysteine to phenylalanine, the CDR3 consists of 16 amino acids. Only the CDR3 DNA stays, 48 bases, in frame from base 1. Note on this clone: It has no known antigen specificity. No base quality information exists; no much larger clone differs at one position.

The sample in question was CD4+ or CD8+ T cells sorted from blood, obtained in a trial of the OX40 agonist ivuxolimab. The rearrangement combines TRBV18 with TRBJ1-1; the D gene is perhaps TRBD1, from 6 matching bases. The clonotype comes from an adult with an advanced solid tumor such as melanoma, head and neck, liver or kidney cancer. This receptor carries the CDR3 CASSPPLGQGNTEAFF. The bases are TGTGCCAGCTCACCACCCCTCGGGCAGGGGAATACTGAAGCTTTCTTT. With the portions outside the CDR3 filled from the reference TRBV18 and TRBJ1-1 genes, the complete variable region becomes NAGVMQNPRHLVRRRGQEARLRCSPMKGHSHVYWYRQLPEEGLKFMVYLQKENIIDESGMPKERFSAEFPKEGPSILRIQQVVRGDSAAYFCASSPPLGQGNTEAFFGQGTRLTVV.